This T cell receptor beta chain emerged from a study of cytomegalovirus exposure and HLA in healthy donors. 60 Vbeta and 13 Jbeta primers were used in PCR. The protocol was immunoSEQ multiplex PCR, while the TCRdb copy is restricted to in-frame clones and leaves out a portion. The sample lists tens of thousands of clones, about 85% occurring once. The germline CDR1 and CDR2 sequences are MDHEN and SYDVKM. Germline trimming cut 7 bases from V and 6 bases from J; bases unmatched to any gene: 16. The CDR3 spans 16 residues. Sequencing used PBMCs. The chain joins TRBV28 to TRBJ2-5; TRBD2 agrees at 8 bases. This clonotype was obtained from a middle-aged woman in good health and CMV-seropositive. CDR3 nucleotide sequence: TGTGCCAGCATACCCAGCTTAGCGGGATATACGAAGACCCAGTACTTC. Protein: CASIPSLAGYTKTQYF.